One sample yielded the 5 T cell receptor beta chains listed below, sequenced in a study of radiotherapy plus CTLA-4 blockade in lung cancer. TCRdb's copy holds only in-frame clones and misses some; the assay was immunoSEQ multiplex PCR. The data show about 100,000 clones, with 83% seen just once and around 0.78% held by the top ten. The specimen was peripheral blood, collected from a patient treated with radiotherapy plus ipilimumab. These receptors originate from a human donor with non-small cell lung cancer who had stable disease on radiotherapy plus ipilimumab.

The CDR3 bases are TGCAGCGTTGAAGGGACTAGCGGGGGGGCCTACGAGCAGTACTTC. This translates into CSVEGTSGGAYEQYF. The rearrangement uses TRBV29-1 and TRBJ2-7, with TRBD2 identical over 15 bases. V was clipped by 1 base and J by 2 bases; unmatched bases: 0. Germline V lookup: CDR1 SQVTM, CDR2 ANQGSEA. There are 15 residues in the CDR3.

The rearrangement uses TRBV9 and TRBJ1-5; 9 bases fit TRBD1. The CDR3 runs to 20 residues. Germline V gene lookup returns CDR1 SGDLS and CDR2 YYNGEE. With 3 bases clipped from V and 2 bases from J, the junction kept 18 bases outside the gene matches. The CDR3 protein is CASSGLLPDRGERGNQPQHF. The CDR3 coding sequence is TGTGCCAGCAGCGGCCTACTACCTGACAGGGGGGAGAGAGGCAATCAGCCCCAGCATTTT.

In regard to this clone: The sample contains more than one DNA sequence encoding this CDR3. The DNA for the CDR3 is TGTGCCAGCAGTTTCCGGGACTCACCTCCAGATACGCAGTATTTT. It yields the protein CASSFRDSPPDTQYF. The V and J genes are TRBV7-2 and TRBJ2-3, with D perhaps matching TRBD2 (6 bases). The CDR3 contains 15 residues. The germline V gene has CDR1 SGHTA and CDR2 FQGNSA. V lost 6 bases, J lost 4 bases, and 17 bases lay in between.

Only a few counts were recorded for this clone. The chain carries TRBV29-1 and TRBJ2-1; 8 positions match TRBD1. The ends lost 6 bases at V and 9 bases at J; junction bases unmatched: 7. The CDR3 spans 12 residues. The germline V gene has CDR1 SQVTM and CDR2 ANQGSEA. The CDR3 is CSVTGTGSEQFF. The CDR3 DNA reads as TGCAGCGTAACCGGGACAGGTTCTGAGCAGTTCTTC.

This clone occurred once. V and J are TRBV18 and TRBJ2-7; 9 positions agree with TRBD1. Germline values: CDR1 KGHSH, CDR2 LQKENI. The V segment lost 0 bases and the J segment 4 bases; nucleotides outside the gene matches: 4. The CDR3 totals 15 residues. The CDR3 loop is CASSPPGQGSYEQYF. The CDR3 DNA sequence: TGTGCCAGCTCACCACCGGGACAGGGTAGTTACGAGCAGTACTTC.